The source of this T cell receptor (beta chain) is a study of T cell responses to AZD1222 COVID-19 vaccine. This clone was detected once. Other DNA sequences from this sample encode an identical CDR3 as well. TCRdb's table, derived via immunoSEQ multiplex PCR, lists solely in-frame clones and lacks some. This sample yields about 180,000 clones, of which nearly 95% are seen a single time; 1.9% belongs to the top ten. V lost 2 bases and J 1 base, leaving 5 bases between the germline ends. The CDR3 sequence is 13 residues long. From germline, CDR1 is SGHTA and CDR2 FQGTGA. The chain carries TRBV7-3 and TRBJ1-1, with D uncertain. Source: peripheral blood, taken 28 days after the second AZD1222 dose. This TCR derives from an adult who received the AZD1222 COVID-19 vaccine. CDR3 sequence reads: CASSLEANTEAFF. CDR3 coding DNA: TGTGCCAGCAGCTTAGAGGCGAACACTGAAGCTTTCTTT. The full variable domain, rest sourced from reference TRBV7-3 and TRBJ1-1, is GAGVSQTPSNKVTEKGKYVELRCDPISGHTALYWYRQSLGQGPEFLIYFQGTGAADDSGLPNDRFFAVRPEGSVSTLKIQRTERGDSAVYLCASSLEANTEAFFGQGTRLTVV.